These 23 T cell receptor beta chains came from one sample sequenced in a study of CD8+ T cells in alopecia areata (dated by TCRdb to between 2017 and 2018). The library was generated by the immunoSEQ multiplex PCR assay. RNA was extracted from all samples and reverse transcribed into cDNA as template for TCR sequencing. Here the immuneACCESS table is served through TCRdb, limited to in-frame sequences with V and J called. Missing clones are a known gap in these copies; in checked studies unresolved V genes cover under half, and the rest lacks a known reason. For this sample the table gives some 110,000 clones, of which 55% to 80% were detected only once. Of the sample, about 3% falls within the top ten clones. What was sequenced was CD4+ T cells sorted from blood. The receptor set was obtained from a human donor in good health.

The chain is built from TRBV29-1 and TRBJ1-3; D gene uncertain. This CDR3 spans 13 amino acids. V shed 4 bases and J shed 4 bases, with 11 bases lying between them. Germline values: CDR1 SQVTM, CDR2 ANQGSEA. For the CDR3, the DNA is TGCAGCGTTGGGTGGAGTCGCGGAAACACCATATATTTT. Its translation: CSVGWSRGNTIYF.

In its sample, this clone was seen a few times. The chain is built from TRBV4-1 and TRBJ1-5, with 7 bases aligning to TRBD1. The CDR3 extends over 16 amino acids. The germline V gene encodes CDR1 MGHRA and CDR2 YSYEKL. V shed 2 bases, J shed 7 bases, and the junction held 11 bases outside the gene matches. CDR3 loop: CASSQPRDRSGQPQHF. The CDR3 DNA reads as TGCGCCAGCAGCCAACCCAGGGACAGAAGCGGCCAGCCCCAGCATTTT.

This rearrangement joins TRBV29-1 to TRBJ1-1; D is possibly TRBD1 (6 bases). There are 9 residues in the CDR3. Trimming shortened V by 7 bases and J by 8 bases, and 8 bases separated the two germline ends. Germline CDR1 and CDR2: SQVTM and ANQGSEA. The CDR3: CSGGTEAFF. The CDR3 DNA reads TGCAGCGGAGGGACAGAAGCTTTCTTT.

This clone was observed a few times. The chain employs TRBV7-6 and TRBJ1-5; D remains ambiguous. The CDR3 is made up of 13 amino acids. Germline V gene lookup returns CDR1 SGHVS and CDR2 FNYEAQ. V was cut by 5 bases and J by 4 bases, with 9 bases left in between. For the CDR3, the DNA is TGTGCCAGCAGCACCCGGGAAAATCAGCCCCAGCATTTT. Its translation: CASSTRENQPQHF. The variable domain in full, completed from reference TRBV7-6 and TRBJ1-5, reads GAGVSQSPRYKVTKRGQDVALRCDPISGHVSLYWYRQALGQGPEFLTYFNYEAQQDKSGLPNDRFSAERPEGSISTLTIQRTEQRDSAMYRCASSTRENQPQHFGDGTRLSIL.

The chain employs TRBV7-6 and TRBJ2-5; the match to TRBD2 covers 10 bases. Germline V CDR1 and CDR2: SGHVS, FNYEAQ. J gave up 1 base and V 3 bases, and 2 bases lay outside the gene matches. The CDR3 runs 15 residues. CDR3 coding DNA: TGTGCCAGCAGCTTCCTAGCGGGGGTCCAAGAGACCCAGTACTTC. Residues: CASSFLAGVQETQYF. The variable domain in full, with the rest retrieved from reference TRBV7-6 and TRBJ2-5, is GAGVSQSPRYKVTKRGQDVALRCDPISGHVSLYWYRQALGQGPEFLTYFNYEAQQDKSGLPNDRFSAERPEGSISTLTIQRTEQRDSAMYRCASSFLAGVQETQYFGPGTRLLVL.

The CDR3 DNA sequence: TGCAGCTCAAGGACGGGTGGGGAGACCCAGTACTTC. It encodes CSSRTGGETQYF. The chain employs TRBV29-1 and TRBJ2-5, with no clear D. Between the trimmed V and J ends, which lost 8 bases and 5 bases, there was a span of 15 bases. The CDR3 totals 12 residues. Germline CDR1 and CDR2: SQVTM and ANQGSEA.

This chain joins TRBV10-3 and TRBJ1-1; D gene uncertain. The ends were cut back, 6 bases at V and 1 base at J, with 15 bases in the middle. Germline CDR1 and CDR2: ENHRY and SYGVKD. This CDR3 has 15 residues. The CDR3 here is CAIRLSDSPNTEAFF. CDR3 sequence (DNA): TGTGCCATCAGGCTCTCCGATAGTCCGAACACTGAAGCTTTCTTT.

V gene TRBV11-2 combines with J gene TRBJ2-7; D remains unclear. Trimming removed 5 bases at V and 3 bases at J, with 17 bases between. This CDR3 region has 15 residues. Germline V gives CDR1 SGHAT, CDR2 FQNNGV. CDR3 sequence (DNA): TGTGCCAGCAGCCCTATTGTCGGTACGGTCTACGAGCAGTACTTC. Amino acids: CASSPIVGTVYEQYF. Variable domain in full (rest from reference TRBV11-2 and TRBJ2-7): EAGVAQSPRYKIIEKRQSVAFWCNPISGHATLYWYQQILGQGPKLLIQFQNNGVVDDSQLPKDRFSAERLKGVDSTLKIQPAKLEDSAVYLCASSPIVGTVYEQYFGPGTRLTVT.

The chain combines TRBV18 with TRBJ2-3; no clear D gene. V lost 2 bases, J lost 4 bases, and 7 bases lay in between. The germline CDR1 and CDR2 sequences are KGHSH and LQKENI. The CDR3 has 13 amino acids. The chain's CDR3 is CASSPSHSDTQYF. CDR3 sequence (DNA): TGTGCCAGCTCACCAAGTCACTCAGATACGCAGTATTTT.

This clone was counted between two and nine times. The chain carries TRBV29-1 and TRBJ1-2; D ambiguous. V lost 2 bases and J 6 bases, leaving 4 bases between the germline ends. The CDR3 extends over 10 amino acids. Germline V gene sequence: CDR1 SQVTM, CDR2 ANQGSEA. The CDR3 region is CSVEWDGYTF. The CDR3 coding sequence is TGCAGCGTTGAATGGGATGGCTACACCTTC. Combining the CDR3 with reference TRBV29-1 and TRBJ1-2 gives the whole variable domain SAVISQKPSRDICQRGTSLTIQCQVDSQVTMMFWYRQQPGQSLTLIATANQGSEATYESGFVIDKFPISRPNLTFSTLTVSNMSPEDSSIYLCSVEWDGYTFGSGTRLTVV.

The rearrangement uses TRBV25-1 and TRBJ2-5; 7 nucleotides line up with TRBD2. J gave up 2 bases and V 4 bases, and 7 bases lay outside the gene matches. Germline lookup yields CDR1 MGHDK and CDR2 SYGVNS. CDR3 length: 15 residues. The CDR3 nucleotides read TGTGCCAGCAGTGTCCGGGGAGGGGTACAAGAGACCCAGTACTTC. Protein product: CASSVRGGVQETQYF.

Note on this clone: A read error may produce the germline difference seen at one junction end. This chain joins TRBV5-1 and TRBJ1-2; D remains ambiguous. Germline V gene lookup returns CDR1 SGHRS and CDR2 YFSETQ. The CDR3 has 10 amino acids. The CDR3 loop is CASSFGQSHF. As DNA, the CDR3 is TGCGCCAGCAGCTTCGGGCAGTCGCACTTC.

This chain uses TRBV29-1 with TRBJ1-1, with TRBD1 matching over 10 bases. CDR3 size: 13 residues. Germline V gene data show CDR1 as SQVTM and CDR2 as ANQGSEA. Trimming at V came to 7 bases and at J to 5 bases, leaving 7 bases not matched to a gene. This CDR3 is CSGGDRGGTEAFF. CDR3 DNA sequence: TGCAGCGGAGGGGACAGGGGAGGGACTGAAGCTTTCTTT. The full variable domain, completed using reference TRBV29-1 and TRBJ1-1, is SAVISQKPSRDICQRGTSLTIQCQVDSQVTMMFWYRQQPGQSLTLIATANQGSEATYESGFVIDKFPISRPNLTFSTLTVSNMSPEDSSIYLCSGGDRGGTEAFFGQGTRLTVV.

The chain links TRBV2 to TRBJ1-6, with D possibly being TRBD1 (5 bases). This CDR3 region has 12 residues. The germline CDR1 and CDR2 sequences are SNHLY and FYNNEI. Trimming pared 6 bases from V and 7 bases from J, leaving 7 bases between. The CDR3 nucleotides are TGTGCCAGCAGCGGGGGGAATTCACCCCTCCACTTT. This translates into CASSGGNSPLHF.

J is TRBJ2-7 and V is TRBV29-1; 7 bases align to TRBD1. CDR1 is SQVTM, CDR2 ANQGSEA, per germline. The CDR3 spans 12 residues. Germline trimming cut 7 bases from V and 2 bases from J; bases unmatched to any gene: 5. The CDR3: CSARQGTYEQYF. The CDR3 DNA sequence: TGCAGCGCCCGACAGGGAACCTACGAGCAGTACTTC.

This chain links TRBV30 with TRBJ2-5; D may correspond to TRBD1 or TRBD2 (5 bases each). The CDR3 contains 12 residues. V dropped 8 bases and J dropped 3 bases, with 13 bases sitting between them. Looked up from germline, CDR1 is GTSNPN and CDR2 is SVGIG (reference sequence). CDR3 residues: CAGTGTKETQYF. As DNA, the CDR3 is TGTGCCGGAACCGGGACCAAAGAGACCCAGTACTTC.

This clone was detected only a few times. The rearrangement uses TRBV27 and TRBJ2-5, with a weak D call TRBD2 (6 bases). Germline V gene sequence: CDR1 MNHEY, CDR2 SMNVEV (reference sequence). Trimming took off 4 bases at V and 4 bases at J, with 16 bases between the two ends. The CDR3 length is 15 residues. The CDR3 DNA reads TGTGCCAGCAGTTCGGGACTGAGACGTACAGAGACCCAGTACTTC. This gives the protein CASSSGLRRTETQYF.

This clone came up a few times. The chain combines TRBV9 with TRBJ2-3; D remains unclear. V lost 4 bases and J 2 bases, leaving 11 bases between the germline ends. The CDR3 runs 14 residues. Germline loops: CDR1 SGDLS, CDR2 YYNGEE. The CDR3 DNA reads as TGTGCCAGCAGCTCCTTTGGCTTCACAGATACGCAGTATTTT. Translated, it gives CASSSFGFTDTQYF.

The chain combines TRBV30 with TRBJ1-1; no reliable D call. The CDR3 consists of 13 residues. CDR1 is GTSNPN, CDR2 SVGIG, per germline (reference sequence). V was shortened by 3 bases and J by 0 bases, with 8 bases between the two germline ends. The CDR3 protein is CAWSRGVNTEAFF. The CDR3 DNA follows: TGTGCCTGGAGCCGTGGGGTGAACACTGAAGCTTTCTTT.

This chain connects TRBV30 to TRBJ2-3, with TRBD1 identical over 7 bases. V shed 3 bases and J 7 bases; nucleotides not matched to a gene: 13. From germline, CDR1 is GTSNPN and CDR2 SVGIG (reference sequence). The CDR3 extends over 15 amino acids. The CDR3 DNA reads as TGTGCCTGGAGGCCTCAGGGGGTGCCCAGGAATACGCAGTATTTT. Amino acid sequence: CAWRPQGVPRNTQYF.

CDR3 protein: CSVEDQGQNTDTQYF. CDR3 in DNA: TGCAGCGTTGAAGATCAGGGCCAGAACACAGATACGCAGTATTTT. The genes are TRBV29-1 and TRBJ2-3, with a possible D match to TRBD1 (5 bases). The CDR3 totals 15 residues. Germline CDR1 reads SQVTM; CDR2 reads ANQGSEA. The V gene lost 0 bases and the J gene lost 2 bases, with 12 bases spanning the gap.

Here the CDR3 DNA reads TGCGCCAGCAGCCAAGCATCCCAGGGGGTGTCCTACGAGCAGTACTTC. This codes for CASSQASQGVSYEQYF. V gene TRBV4-1 combines with J gene TRBJ2-7; 7 bases agree with TRBD1. V lost 1 base, J lost 1 base, and 7 bases stayed unmatched. Germline V gene data show CDR1 as MGHRA and CDR2 as YSYEKL. This CDR3 has 16 residues.

The J gene is TRBJ1-3, the V gene TRBV30; maybe TRBD1 (5 bases). The CDR3 contains 16 residues. V was clipped by 1 base and J by 4 bases, with 17 bases between them. Germline V lookup: CDR1 GTSNPN, CDR2 SVGIG (reference sequence). The CDR3 spells CAWSAITGGVGNTIYF. The CDR3 bases are TGTGCCTGGAGTGCTATAACAGGTGGAGTAGGAAACACCATATATTTT.